This record covers a single T cell receptor beta chain. The clone's antigen remains unknown. Qualities for individual bases were not recorded, and no much larger clone is one base off. The collaborating institutions used their own protocols to collect whole blood in K2EDTA tubes. For TCRbeta analysis, collaborators shipped samples as frozen whole blood, isolated PBMCs, or DNA extracted from either of those sample types. From its cysteine to its phenylalanine, the CDR3 spans 13 amino acids. This entry keeps only the CDR3 DNA: 39 bases, framed from base 1. The junction shows trimming of 5 bases on V and 8 bases on J, plus 15 bases between the germline ends. The germline V gene (reference sequence) yields MNHEY for CDR1 and SMNVEV for CDR2. This specimen comes from a study of blood T cell repertoires in COVID-19 (dated by TCRdb to about 2020). Broadly, across the study: Samples covering the acute and convalescent phases of COVID-19 were provided by collaborators in the United States, Italy and Spain. The prospective study material was composed of cDNA or gDNA derived from T cells, B-cell-depleted T cells, or PBMCs. Subjects who had been exposed to COVID-19, were actively infected with it, or had recovered from it provided the deeply sampled blood TCRbeta repertoires that made up the dataset. The repertoires were released in a freely available public database meant as a resource for research on the immune response to SARS-CoV-2. The samples were drawn from the first 160 participants of the ongoing ImmuneRACE study and from 1,254 subjects provided by 6 global collaborators. The sample metadata nearly always contained a de-identified subject ID, COVID-19 status, age in years and sex. Where available, HLA class I and class II types were taken from metadata supplied by the sample provider and were not determined by assay-based typing. What the work shows at the level of the full study, not this receptor alone: Clinical and demographic metadata were provided uncurated, with the amount varying by source and participant.

TCRbeta CDR3 regions were amplified from genomic DNA by means of the immunoSEQ Assay, a bias-controlled multiplex PCR. In the original analysis: Within the assay, amplification of reference gene primers was used to estimate how many nucleated cells each sample contained. To quantify the absolute abundance of each unique TCRbeta CDR3 rearrangement, sequence reads were collapsed and filtered. For each sample, productive Simpson clonality was calculated as the square root of Simpson's diversity index across productive rearrangements. Sourced from immuneACCESS, this table was stored by TCRdb with only in-frame sequences that have V and J called. A share of the clones is absent; for the studies checked, an unresolved V gene accounts for under half, and the remainder has no known explanation. V and J calls and clone size are as listed in that table; D and trimming were resolved from the DNA. Within this sample are 140,000 to 150,000 clones, with around 80% of them counted one time only. In total, the top ten clones hold 10% to 13% of the sample.

This receptor was identified in a man aged 55-75 years with active or convalescent COVID-19. The chain is made from TRBV27 and TRBJ1-2; the D gene is unclear. Sequences were obtained from peripheral blood. Read as DNA, the sequence is TGTGCCAGCAGTCTCGTAGCGGGAAGCGGCTACACCTTC. It codes for CASSLVAGSGYTF.